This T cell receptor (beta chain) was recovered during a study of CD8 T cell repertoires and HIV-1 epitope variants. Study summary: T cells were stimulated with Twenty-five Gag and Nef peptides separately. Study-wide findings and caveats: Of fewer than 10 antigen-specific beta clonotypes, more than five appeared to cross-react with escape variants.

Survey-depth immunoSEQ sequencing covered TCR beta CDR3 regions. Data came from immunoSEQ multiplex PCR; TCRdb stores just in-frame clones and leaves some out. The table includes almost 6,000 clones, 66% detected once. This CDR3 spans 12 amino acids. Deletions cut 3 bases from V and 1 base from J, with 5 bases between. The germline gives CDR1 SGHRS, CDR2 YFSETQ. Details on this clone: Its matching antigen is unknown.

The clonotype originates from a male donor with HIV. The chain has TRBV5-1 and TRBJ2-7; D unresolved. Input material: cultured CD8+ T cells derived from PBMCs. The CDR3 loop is CASSSSSYEQYF. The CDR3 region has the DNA TGCGCCAGCAGCTCTTCATCCTACGAGCAGTACTTC.